A selection of T cell receptor beta chains follows, all from one sample in a study of Ad26.COV2.S vaccination and SARS-CoV-2 variants. Assay used: immunoSEQ multiplex PCR; TCRdb lists only in-frame clones, some missing. The sample records 300,000 to 450,000 clones, approximately 85% being singletons. Material: peripheral blood, obtained in a trial of Ad26.COV2.S vaccine versus placebo. The receptor set was obtained from a person aged 18-60 years who received the Ad26.COV2.S COVID-19 vaccine or a placebo. Each CDR3 is given without its conserved first and last residue. A D gene is named only where the DNA matches it firmly.

cdr3_aa,v_call,d_call,j_call
ASSGTAGSYEQY,TRBV10-1,.,TRBJ2-7
ASSDVSGANVLT,TRBV6-4,.,TRBJ2-6
ASSTQGGAIYEQY,TRBV9,.,TRBJ2-7
ASSQVSLEQY,TRBV3-1/TRBV3-2,.,TRBJ2-7
ASGNLLNEKLF,TRBV28,.,TRBJ1-4
ASGLAARASTDTQY,TRBV12-5,.,TRBJ2-3
ASSVVPSGGEQY,TRBV9,TRBD2,TRBJ2-7
ASSSADSGNTIY,TRBV7-6,.,TRBJ1-3
ASSPLPQEQETQY,TRBV16,.,TRBJ2-5
SVSPWGVNEQF,TRBV29-1,.,TRBJ2-1
ASSPGTSGLYEQY,TRBV27,TRBD2,TRBJ2-7
ATSAGQPDEKLF,TRBV24-1,TRBD1,TRBJ1-4
ASGLVGPGGRGTQY,TRBV12-5,.,TRBJ2-5
ASGQVNIQY,TRBV12-5,.,TRBJ2-4
ASSAGNLGEQY,TRBV9,.,TRBJ2-7
ASSTRQSPQGYT,TRBV7-2,.,TRBJ1-2
ASSLDRRTDTQY,TRBV5-1,.,TRBJ2-3
ASSLTGEQY,TRBV28,.,TRBJ2-7
ASSLLSRGKTNEKLF,TRBV28,.,TRBJ1-4
ASSAQAGSPLH,TRBV6-4,.,TRBJ1-6
ASSPLDSQETQY,TRBV11-2,.,TRBJ2-5
ASSYSSRDEQY,TRBV6-5,.,TRBJ2-7
ASSPGGLAGETQY,TRBV7-9,TRBD2,TRBJ2-5
ASSEYIRAKNIQY,TRBV25-1,.,TRBJ2-4
ASSQVPDANYGYT,TRBV4-3,.,TRBJ1-2
ASSRNRGAGSSYEQY,TRBV27,.,TRBJ2-7
ASSSLQGQGRGAQY,TRBV7-8,TRBD1,TRBJ2-3
ASTPTGRSSYEQY,TRBV27,TRBD1,TRBJ2-7
ASGSTGGYNEQF,TRBV28,.,TRBJ2-1
ASSQDLWTSGYETQY,TRBV4-3,TRBD2,TRBJ2-5
ASSQGTETDTQY,TRBV18,TRBD1,TRBJ2-3
ASSPEEKLF,TRBV18,.,TRBJ1-4
ASSSGDIGDTQY,TRBV5-6,.,TRBJ2-3
ASSRSSGSQETQY,TRBV9,.,TRBJ2-5
ASSRTGSTDTQY,TRBV6-4,TRBD1,TRBJ2-3
ASSFRGVQETQY,TRBV7-2,.,TRBJ2-5
ASSLQGLDGYT,TRBV28,.,TRBJ1-2
ASRKGGDPPFVVPPGANVLT,TRBV19,.,TRBJ2-6
AWSVTGRPYEQY,TRBV30,.,TRBJ2-7
ASSWPRQSLNEKLF,TRBV5-8,.,TRBJ1-4